These 30 T cell receptor beta chains originate from one sample sequenced in a study of cytomegalovirus exposure and HLA in healthy donors. The PCR made use of 60 Vbeta and 13 Jbeta primers. Profiled with immunoSEQ multiplex PCR; TCRdb holds only in-frame clones, not every one. The table has about 150,000 clones, around 79% seen once. The sequencing input was PBMCs. These receptors originate from a man aged 25 to 40 in good health and CMV-seropositive.

The chain employs TRBV18 and TRBJ1-2, with D perhaps TRBD1 (6 bases). The germline V gene has CDR1 KGHSH and CDR2 LQKENI. This CDR3 is 14 amino acids long. V lost 3 bases, J lost 3 bases, and 11 bases lay in between. The DNA of the CDR3 is TGTGCCAGCTCACCGGGTCGACAGGACTATGGCTACACCTTC. Its protein product is CASSPGRQDYGYTF.

The rearrangement uses TRBV10-1 and TRBJ2-1; 7 positions agree with TRBD2. CDR3 size: 14 residues. The V and J ends lost 4 bases and 3 bases, in that order; junction bases with no gene match: 3. CDR1 and CDR2 from the germline V gene are WNHNN and SYGVQD (reference sequence). The CDR3, as DNA: TGCGCCAGCAGTGGGGGGAGGGGCTACAATGAGCAGTTCTTC. Its protein product is CASSGGRGYNEQFF.

The V gene is TRBV11-3, the J gene TRBJ2-2, with D uncertain. V was shortened by 1 base and J by 6 bases, with 18 bases between the two germline ends. CDR1 and CDR2 (germline): SGHNT, YENEEA. The CDR3 spans 17 residues. This CDR3 is CASSLVGPSKLSGELFF. In DNA, the CDR3 is TGTGCCAGCAGCTTAGTGGGCCCCTCAAAGCTCTCCGGGGAGCTGTTTTTT.

The CDR3 sequence is CASSVGLAGPNEQFF. The CDR3 DNA follows: TGTGCCAGCAGCGTGGGACTAGCGGGACCCAATGAGCAGTTCTTC. The chain employs TRBV7-3 and TRBJ2-1, with 13 bases that match TRBD2. Germline loops: CDR1 SGHTA, CDR2 FQGTGA. The CDR3 has 15 amino acids. Trimming cost V 5 bases and J 6 bases; bases outside gene matches: 4.

The rearrangement joins TRBV27 to TRBJ1-2; 7 bases align to TRBD1. Germline trimming cut 5 bases from V and 8 bases from J; bases unmatched to any gene: 11. The germline V gene has CDR1 MNHEY and CDR2 SMNVEV (reference sequence). The CDR3 spans 14 residues. CDR3 residues: CASSPSGGGWGYTF. The CDR3 region has the DNA TGTGCCAGCAGTCCCTCGGGAGGGGGCTGGGGCTACACCTTC.

The gene calls are TRBV5-1 and TRBJ2-2, with D hard to call. V lost 4 bases and J 5 bases, leaving 9 bases between the germline ends. The CDR3 loop spans 13 amino acids. CDR1 and CDR2 from the germline V gene are SGHRS and YFSETQ. CDR3: CASSTYGTGELFF. The CDR3 DNA sequence: TGCGCCAGCAGCACTTACGGTACCGGGGAGCTGTTTTTT.

The chain has TRBV18 and TRBJ1-1; TRBD1 aligns across 7 bases. This CDR3 comprises 16 residues. The V segment lost 6 bases and the J segment 0 bases; nucleotides outside the gene matches: 10. The germline V gene encodes CDR1 KGHSH and CDR2 LQKENI. The DNA of the CDR3 is TGTGCCAGCTCCCCTCCGACAGGGCCTATGAACACTGAAGCTTTCTTT. Its translation: CASSPPTGPMNTEAFF. Full variable domain (rest looked up from reference TRBV18 and TRBJ1-1): NAGVMQNPRHLVRRRGQEARLRCSPMKGHSHVYWYRQLPEEGLKFMVYLQKENIIDESGMPKERFSAEFPKEGPSILRIQQVVRGDSAAYFCASSPPTGPMNTEAFFGQGTRLTVV.

The gene calls are TRBV5-1 and TRBJ1-2, with 7 bases aligning to TRBD1. V was clipped by 2 bases and J by 6 bases; unmatched bases: 4. CDR1 is SGHRS and CDR2 is YFSETQ in the germline V gene. The CDR3 contains 13 residues. In DNA, the CDR3 is TGCGCCAGCAGCTTCAATCAGGGGGATGGCTACACCTTC. This codes for CASSFNQGDGYTF.

J is TRBJ1-2 and V is TRBV29-1, with 7 positions matching TRBD1. V shed 1 base, J shed 5 bases, and the junction held 7 bases outside the gene matches. Germline CDR1 reads SQVTM; CDR2 reads ANQGSEA. The length of the CDR3 is 14 residues. CDR3 sequence (DNA): TGCAGCGTTGAAGTGTCAGGGGGATTATATGGCTACACCTTC. This encodes CSVEVSGGLYGYTF.

This chain connects TRBV27 to TRBJ1-5; TRBD1 agrees at 7 bases. CDR1 is MNHEY, CDR2 SMNVEV, per germline (reference sequence). V lost 2 bases and J lost 4; bases outside the gene matches: 5. CDR3 length equals 15 residues. The CDR3 reads CASSLMKGANQPQHF. The CDR3, as DNA: TGTGCCAGCAGTTTAATGAAGGGGGCGAATCAGCCCCAGCATTTT.

The chain employs TRBV28 and TRBJ2-5, with 11 bases aligning to TRBD1. V shed 5 bases, J shed 3 bases, and the junction held 5 bases outside the gene matches. CDR1 is MDHEN and CDR2 is SYDVKM in the germline V gene. CDR3 length equals 15 residues. CDR3 sequence: CASSPGQGGKETQYF. DNA of the CDR3: TGTGCCAGCAGTCCGGGACAGGGGGGAAAAGAGACCCAGTACTTC.

The rearrangement uses TRBV27 and TRBJ1-5; TRBD1 agrees at 7 bases. The CDR3 covers 15 residues. Trimming removed 6 bases from V and 4 bases from J; junction bases left unmatched: 9. CDR1 and CDR2 from the germline V gene are MNHEY and SMNVEV (reference sequence). The CDR3 DNA is TGTGCCAGCAGATCAGGGGGAGGAGGGAATCAGCCCCAGCATTTT. It is translated as CASRSGGGGNQPQHF.

Only one count was recorded for this clone. J is TRBJ1-2 and V is TRBV10-3, with D maybe TRBD1 (6 bases). V was pared by 4 bases and J by 4 bases, with 19 bases between. This CDR3 is 16 amino acids long. Germline CDR1 and CDR2: ENHRY and SYGVKD. CDR3 sequence reads: CAISVARGPTSYGYTF. DNA for the CDR3: TGTGCCATCAGTGTCGCCAGGGGTCCAACTAGCTATGGCTACACCTTC.

This chain links TRBV27 with TRBJ2-3; tentatively, D is TRBD2 (9 bases). CDR1 MNHEY and CDR2 SMNVEV come from the germline V gene (reference sequence). V shed 1 base and J shed 6 bases, with 29 bases lying between them. The CDR3 sequence is 20 residues long. This chain's CDR3 is CASSLWAQGASGTGWDTQYF. CDR3 bases: TGTGCCAGCAGTTTATGGGCTCAGGGGGCTAGCGGGACCGGTTGGGATACGCAGTATTTT.

This clone has a handful of counts. The chain has TRBV6-6 and TRBJ2-5; 7 positions match TRBD1. CDR1 and CDR2 from the germline V gene are MNHNY and SVGAGI (reference sequence). This CDR3 contains 13 residues. V dropped 6 bases and J dropped 5; count of bases not matched to a gene: 6. For the CDR3, the DNA is TGTGCCAGCAGGACAGGGATGGCGGAGACCCAGTACTTC. Protein sequence: CASRTGMAETQYF.

The rearrangement joins TRBV7-8 to TRBJ1-4; weak D call: TRBD1 (6 bases). Germline CDR1 SGHVS, CDR2 FQNEAQ. The CDR3 totals 14 residues. V was trimmed by 3 bases and J by 6 bases, leaving 11 bases between them. The CDR3 protein is CASSLDSRDEKLFF. CDR3 nucleotides: TGTGCCAGCAGCTTGGACAGTCGGGATGAAAAACTGTTTTTT.

V and J are TRBV9 and TRBJ2-1; 7 bases align to TRBD2. Germline CDR1 reads SGDLS; CDR2 reads YYNGEE. CDR3 length: 16 amino acids. J was trimmed by 5 bases and V by 4 bases; bases with no gene match: 12. The DNA of the CDR3 is TGTGCCAGCAGCTCCTTGGGGGGGAGAGTCGACAATGAGCAGTTCTTC. Residues: CASSSLGGRVDNEQFF.

The gene calls are TRBV5-6 and TRBJ1-3, with unresolved D. This CDR3 region has 15 residues. Germline lookup yields CDR1 SGHDT and CDR2 YYEEEE. The ends were cut back, 0 bases at V and 2 bases at J, with 9 bases in the middle. CDR3 residues: CASSLERAAGNTIYF. The CDR3 bases are TGTGCCAGCAGCTTGGAGCGGGCGGCTGGAAACACCATATATTTT.

The V call is TRBV7-3, the J call TRBJ2-5, with a weak D call TRBD2 (5 bases). Per germline, CDR1 SGHTA and CDR2 FQGTGA. CDR3 length equals 16 residues. Trimming removed 3 bases from V and 2 bases from J, with 16 bases in between. CDR3 bases: TGTGCCAGCAGCTTGGGTTTGCGGCGGGCTCAAGAGACCCAGTACTTC. Translating gives CASSLGLRRAQETQYF.

The rearrangement links TRBV25-1 to TRBJ2-5; 8 bases agree with TRBD2. Trimming cost V 1 base and J 2 bases; bases outside gene matches: 3. The CDR3 length is 15 residues. CDR1 is MGHDK, CDR2 SYGVNS, per germline. Here the CDR3 DNA reads TGTGCCAGCAGTGAATCCGGGAGGGTTCAAGAGACCCAGTACTTC. Protein sequence: CASSESGRVQETQYF.

This chain joins TRBV7-9 and TRBJ1-1; 7 bases align to TRBD1. The CDR3 covers 13 residues. V shed 4 bases, J shed 4 bases, and the junction held 3 bases outside the gene matches. Germline V gives CDR1 SEHNR, CDR2 FQNEAQ (reference sequence). The CDR3 protein is CASSSTGATEAFF. The CDR3 nucleotides read TGTGCCAGCAGCTCAACAGGGGCCACTGAAGCTTTCTTT.

About this clone: Since the CDR3 does not end with the conserved phenylalanine or tryptophan, this likely comes from a read error. The limits of the CDR3 on the DNA are not certain, so only TCRdb's listed CDR3 is given. V and J are TRBV21-1 and TRBJ2-7; TRBD2 is the table's D call and was not checked against the DNA. TRBV21-1 is a documented pseudogene. The CDR3 is 14 residues long, ends included. The CDR3 is CASSTPGALAGPPH.

This clone was detected a few times. The chain recombines TRBV28 with TRBJ1-1; 8 positions agree with TRBD1. The CDR3 consists of 16 residues. V shed 0 bases and J 5 bases; nucleotides not matched to a gene: 8. CDR1 and CDR2 (germline): MDHEN, SYDVKM. The CDR3 region has the DNA TGTGCCAGCAGTTTATGGAGGACAGGGCTAAGGACTGAAGCTTTCTTT. Its translation: CASSLWRTGLRTEAFF.

This clone has a count of ten or more. The rearrangement links TRBV5-1 to TRBJ1-1; D not certain. Germline V gene lookup returns CDR1 SGHRS and CDR2 YFSETQ. This CDR3 spans 14 amino acids. V was pared by 4 bases and J by 5 bases, with 15 bases between. The chain's CDR3 is CASSGGIRGTEAFF. The CDR3 coding sequence is TGCGCCAGCAGCGGCGGGATCCGAGGGACTGAAGCTTTCTTT.

This chain joins TRBV5-4 and TRBJ2-3; 10 bases are shared with TRBD1. Trimming at V came to 6 bases and at J to 4 bases, leaving 5 bases not matched to a gene. The CDR3 totals 14 residues. CDR1 and CDR2 from the germline V gene are SGHNT and YYREEE (reference sequence). For the CDR3, the DNA is TGTGCCAGCACCTTCGGACAGGGGGCAGATACGCAGTATTTT. It yields the protein CASTFGQGADTQYF. The whole variable domain, filled in from reference TRBV5-4 and TRBJ2-3, reads ETGVTQSPTHLIKTRGQQVTLRCSSQSGHNTVSWYQQALGQGPQFIFQYYREEENGRGNFPPRFSGLQFPNYSSELNVNALELDDSALYLCASTFGQGADTQYFGPGTRLTVL.

The chain joins TRBV10-3 to TRBJ1-5, with 11 bases fitting TRBD1. Germline CDR1 ENHRY, CDR2 SYGVKD. This CDR3 is built from 14 residues. Trimming took 4 bases from V and 6 from J; bases not matched to a gene: 2. The CDR3: CAISGTGGGQPQHF. The DNA of the CDR3 is TGTGCCATCAGTGGGACAGGGGGCGGTCAGCCCCAGCATTTT.

The chain links TRBV13 to TRBJ2-3; 13 bases align to TRBD2. This CDR3 contains 18 residues. Germline assignment: CDR1 PRHDT and CDR2 FYEKMQ (reference sequence). V was clipped by 1 base and J by 0 bases; unmatched bases: 4. The CDR3 bases are TGTGCCAGCAGCTTAGACCGGACTAGCGGGGGTAGCACAGATACGCAGTATTTT. It yields the protein CASSLDRTSGGSTDTQYF.

The chain combines TRBV6-6 with TRBJ1-2; D remains unclear. Germline V lookup: CDR1 MNHNY, CDR2 SVGAGI (reference sequence). The CDR3 extends over 10 amino acids. The CDR3 DNA reads TGTGCTAGCCGGTCGGATGGCTACACCTTC. This codes for CASRSDGYTF.

The genes are TRBV11-2 and TRBJ1-5; D remains ambiguous. The CDR3 contains 15 residues. The V gene lost 2 bases and the J gene lost 7 bases, with 15 bases spanning the gap. Germline V lookup: CDR1 SGHAT, CDR2 FQNNGV. The CDR3, as DNA: TGTGCCAGCAGCTTAAATTCGGGTTTGTCACAGCCCCAGCATTTT. Protein sequence: CASSLNSGLSQPQHF.

The CDR3 protein is CASSPGLGLGEKLFF. For the CDR3, the DNA is TGTGCCAGCAGCCCCGGACTAGGTCTGGGAGAAAAACTGTTTTTT. This sequence joins TRBV7-9 and TRBJ1-4; D unresolved. The germline gives CDR1 SEHNR, CDR2 FQNEAQ (reference sequence). The ends were cut back, 5 bases at V and 8 bases at J, with 18 bases in the middle. This CDR3 spans 15 amino acids.